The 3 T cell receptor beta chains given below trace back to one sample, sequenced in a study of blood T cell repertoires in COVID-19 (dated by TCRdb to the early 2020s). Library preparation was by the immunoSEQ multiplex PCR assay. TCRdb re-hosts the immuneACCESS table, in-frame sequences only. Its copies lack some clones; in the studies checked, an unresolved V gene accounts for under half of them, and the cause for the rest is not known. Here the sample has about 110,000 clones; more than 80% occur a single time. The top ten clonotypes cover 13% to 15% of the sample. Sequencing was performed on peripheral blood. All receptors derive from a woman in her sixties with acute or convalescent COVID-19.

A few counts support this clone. CDR3 region: CASTPLGQGNTEAFF. The DNA of the CDR3 is TGCGCCAGCACCCCTCTCGGACAGGGTAACACTGAAGCTTTCTTT. The genes are TRBV5-1 and TRBJ1-1; 8 positions agree with TRBD1. CDR3 length: 15 residues. CDR1 and CDR2 from the germline V gene are SGHRS and YFSETQ. V shed 6 bases, J shed 2 bases, and the junction held 9 bases outside the gene matches.

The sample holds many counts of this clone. As DNA, the CDR3 is TGCGCCAGCAGTCAATTAGAGGTTCCGGGACAGCACACTGAAGCTTTCTTT. Its protein is CASSQLEVPGQHTEAFF. The chain combines TRBV23-1 with TRBJ1-1, with 7 bases that match TRBD1. TRBV23-1 is an open reading frame whose function is uncertain. The length of the CDR3 is 17 residues. V was clipped by 1 base and J by 3 bases; unmatched bases: 11.

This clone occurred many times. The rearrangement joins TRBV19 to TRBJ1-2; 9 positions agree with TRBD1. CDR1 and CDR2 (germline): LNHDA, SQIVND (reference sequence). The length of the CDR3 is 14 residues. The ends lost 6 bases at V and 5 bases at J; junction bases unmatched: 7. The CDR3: CASRYGTGMYGYTF. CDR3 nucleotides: TGTGCCAGTAGGTACGGGACAGGGATGTATGGCTACACCTTC.